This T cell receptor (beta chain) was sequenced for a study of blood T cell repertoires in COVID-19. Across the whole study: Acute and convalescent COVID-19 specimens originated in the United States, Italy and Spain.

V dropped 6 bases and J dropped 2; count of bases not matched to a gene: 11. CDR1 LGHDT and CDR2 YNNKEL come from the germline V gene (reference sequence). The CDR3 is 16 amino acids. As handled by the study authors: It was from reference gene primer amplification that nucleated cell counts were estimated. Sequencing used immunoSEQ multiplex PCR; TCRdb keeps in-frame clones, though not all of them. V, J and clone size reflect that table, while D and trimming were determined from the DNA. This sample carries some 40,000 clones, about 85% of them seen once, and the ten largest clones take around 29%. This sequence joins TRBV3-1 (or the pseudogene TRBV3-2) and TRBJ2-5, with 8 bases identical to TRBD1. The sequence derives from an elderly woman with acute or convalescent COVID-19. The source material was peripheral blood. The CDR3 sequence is CASRRYSTGEQETQYF. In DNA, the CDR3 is TGTGCCAGCAGACGCTATTCGACAGGGGAGCAAGAGACCCAGTACTTC.